Presented here are 26 T cell receptor beta chains from one specimen sequenced in a study of shared clonotypes between healthy human individuals. Libraries were prepared by immunoSEQ multiplex PCR; TCRdb keeps only in-frame clonotypes and omits some of them. This table has approximately 2.3 million clones, approximately 93% appearing once. Sequenced: naive CD4+ T cells from PBMCs. The subset is: CD45RA+ positively selected. The receptors originated from a man aged 18 to 35 in good health. Some clones in this sample may be carry-over from other donors' samples.

This clone has only one observation. Other DNA sequences in this specimen translate into the identical CDR3. The rearrangement joins TRBV6-5 to TRBJ2-3; D gene uncertain. Germline V gene sequence: CDR1 MNHEY, CDR2 SVGAGI. The CDR3 sequence is 11 residues long. Trimming shortened V by 8 bases and J by 3 bases, and 6 bases separated the two germline ends. The CDR3 spells CASGETDTQYF. CDR3 nucleotides: TGTGCCAGCGGTGAGACAGATACGCAGTATTTT.

CDR3 nucleotide sequence: TGCGCCAGCAGCCCCGGGAGGAATGAGCAGTTCTTC. Residues: CASSPGRNEQFF. The gene calls are TRBV5-1 and TRBJ2-1; 7 positions agree with TRBD2. With V trimmed by 4 bases and J by 7 bases, 2 bases remained unmatched. The CDR3 spans 12 residues. The germline gives CDR1 SGHRS, CDR2 YFSETQ.

The chain joins TRBV4-1 to TRBJ2-3, with 11 nucleotides matching TRBD2. Germline V gene data show CDR1 as MGHRA and CDR2 as YSYEKL. Trimming at V came to 4 bases and at J to 4 bases, leaving 7 bases not matched to a gene. The CDR3 has 16 residues. The CDR3 sequence is CASSLLAGGIADTQYF. For the CDR3, the DNA is TGCGCCAGCAGCCTCTTAGCGGGAGGGATCGCAGATACGCAGTATTTT.

V and J are TRBV27 and TRBJ2-7; D may be TRBD1 (6 bases). This CDR3 is 17 amino acids long. V lost 3 bases and J 2 bases, leaving 20 bases between the germline ends. The V gene's germline CDR1 is MNHEY and CDR2 SMNVEV (reference sequence). The chain's CDR3 is CASSFSILGTSTYEQYF. The CDR3 DNA sequence: TGTGCCAGCAGTTTTTCGATTCTGGGGACATCAACCTACGAGCAGTACTTC.

This rearrangement joins TRBV21-1 to TRBJ2-5; the table's D call, TRBD1, was not checked against the DNA. TRBV21-1 is an annotated pseudogene. The CDR3 covers 19 residues. The CDR3: CASIQRGQGIFIRGETQYF. In DNA form, the CDR3 reads TGTGCCAGCATCCAAAGAGGACAGGGAATTTTTATTCGGGGAGAGACCCAGTACTTC.

A word on this clone: Other DNA sequences from this sample encode an identical CDR3 as well. The chain is built from TRBV9 and TRBJ2-1; perhaps TRBD2 as D (6 bases). The CDR3 is 13 residues long. Trimming cost V 0 bases and J 6 bases, with 7 bases left between them. CDR1 is SGDLS, CDR2 YYNGEE, per germline. The CDR3 DNA is TGTGCCAGCAGCGTAGCCGGGAGCAATGAGCAGTTCTTC. It is translated as CASSVAGSNEQFF.

This chain connects TRBV20-1 to TRBJ2-7; no firm D call. The CDR3 loop spans 11 amino acids. The germline V gene encodes CDR1 DFQATT and CDR2 SNEGSKA (reference sequence). V gave up 4 bases and J gave up 4 bases, with 8 bases separating them. The CDR3 reads CSANSQYEQYF. DNA for the CDR3: TGCAGTGCTAACTCCCAGTACGAGCAGTACTTC.

The rearrangement joins TRBV5-1 to TRBJ2-2, with TRBD2 as a possible D gene (6 bases). Trimming removed 4 bases at V and 1 base at J, with 14 bases between. The CDR3 length is 16 residues. Germline V CDR1 and CDR2: SGHRS, YFSETQ. The CDR3 DNA reads as TGCGCCAGCAGCAGATCCGGGACTTTGAACACCGGGGAGCTGTTTTTT. The encoded protein is CASSRSGTLNTGELFF. Together with reference TRBV5-1 and TRBJ2-2, the CDR3 gives the full variable domain: KAGVTQTPRYLIKTRGQQVTLSCSPISGHRSVSWYQQTPGQGLQFLFEYFSETQRNKGNFPGRFSGRQFSNSRSEMNVSTLELGDSALYLCASSRSGTLNTGELFFGEGSRLTVL.

Regarding this clone: The sample carries other DNA sequences with the same CDR3. The J gene is TRBJ1-1, the V gene TRBV7-2, with TRBD1 as a possible D gene (5 bases). V shed 1 base and J shed 0 bases, with 6 bases lying between them. CDR1 is SGHTA, CDR2 FQGNSA, per germline. The CDR3 loop spans 14 amino acids. CDR3: CASSLGRVNTEAFF. The CDR3 DNA reads TGTGCCAGCAGCTTAGGCAGGGTGAACACTGAAGCTTTCTTT.

J is TRBJ2-1 and V is TRBV5-1; 10 nucleotides agree with TRBD1. V lost 7 bases and J lost 6; bases outside the gene matches: 16. The length of the CDR3 is 17 residues. In germline, CDR1 is SGHRS, CDR2 YFSETQ. The DNA for the CDR3 is TGCGCCAGCTCTCAGCCCCGGGACAGGGGAAGAGGCAATGAGCAGTTCTTC. As protein: CASSQPRDRGRGNEQFF. Complete variable domain (other parts from reference TRBV5-1 and TRBJ2-1): KAGVTQTPRYLIKTRGQQVTLSCSPISGHRSVSWYQQTPGQGLQFLFEYFSETQRNKGNFPGRFSGRQFSNSRSEMNVSTLELGDSALYLCASSQPRDRGRGNEQFFGPGTRLTVL.

This chain connects TRBV5-6 to TRBJ1-3; TRBD1 agrees at 9 bases. CDR1 and CDR2 (germline): SGHDT, YYEEEE. J lost 1 base, V lost 4 bases, and 6 bases had no gene match. CDR3 length: 16 residues. This CDR3 reads CASSPGTGWSGNTIYF. CDR3 coding DNA: TGTGCCAGCAGCCCCGGGACAGGGTGGTCTGGAAACACCATATATTTT.

The V gene is TRBV19, the J gene TRBJ2-1; possibly TRBD1 for D (5 bases). Germline CDR1 and CDR2: LNHDA and SQIVND (reference sequence). The CDR3 extends over 16 amino acids. V dropped 8 bases and J dropped 8 bases, with 25 bases sitting between them. Here the CDR3 reads CASGQLGRAPRDEQFF. DNA of the CDR3: TGTGCCAGTGGCCAACTCGGCAGGGCCCCTAGGGATGAGCAGTTCTTC.

With regard to this clone: The sample has other DNA sequences that encode this CDR3 too. The chain uses TRBV27 and TRBJ2-7; 10 nucleotides align to TRBD2. The CDR3 is made up of 15 amino acids. J was trimmed by 2 bases and V by 1 base; bases with no gene match: 2. Germline-derived CDR1 and CDR2 are MNHEY and SMNVEV (reference sequence). CDR3 protein: CASSLLAGGTYEQYF. The CDR3 DNA is TGTGCCAGCAGTTTATTAGCGGGAGGTACCTACGAGCAGTACTTC.

The chain recombines TRBV5-4 with TRBJ1-2, with no clear D. V lost 0 bases and J lost 4, with 13 bases in between. The CDR3 contains 15 residues. Germline-derived CDR1 and CDR2 are SGHNT and YYREEE (reference sequence). The CDR3 region is CASSLGRAVVYGYTF. CDR3 DNA sequence: TGTGCCAGCAGCTTGGGGCGGGCGGTAGTCTATGGCTACACCTTC. Complete variable domain (other parts from reference TRBV5-4 and TRBJ1-2): ETGVTQSPTHLIKTRGQQVTLRCSSQSGHNTVSWYQQALGQGPQFIFQYYREEENGRGNFPPRFSGLQFPNYSSELNVNALELDDSALYLCASSLGRAVVYGYTFGSGTRLTVV.

V usage is TRBV7-2 and J usage is TRBJ1-2, with no clear D. The germline V and J ends were trimmed by 2 bases and 8 bases, with 15 bases remaining between them. This CDR3 region has 14 residues. CDR1 is SGHTA and CDR2 is FQGNSA in the germline V gene. The CDR3, as DNA: TGTGCCAGCAGCTTAAACAGCGGAGAAGAGGGCTACACCTTC. Its protein product is CASSLNSGEEGYTF.

CDR3 residues: CASSLVGTSGYARNIQYF. The CDR3 region has the DNA TGTGCCAGCAGCTTAGTTGGGACTAGCGGCTACGCGAGGAACATTCAGTACTTC. The chain combines TRBV7-2 with TRBJ2-4; TRBD2 matches at 11 bases. The length of the CDR3 is 18 residues. V gave up 1 base and J gave up 7 bases; unmatched junction bases: 12. CDR1 and CDR2 from the germline V gene are SGHTA and FQGNSA.

This clone was observed a single time. The chain carries TRBV28 and TRBJ2-3, with D maybe TRBD2 (5 bases). The V gene's germline CDR1 is MDHEN and CDR2 SYDVKM. CDR3 length: 15 residues. The V gene lost 6 bases and the J gene lost 0 bases, with 13 bases spanning the gap. The DNA for the CDR3 is TGTGCCAGCAGGCCCTCCGGGGTGAGCACAGATACGCAGTATTTT. This translates into CASRPSGVSTDTQYF.

This rearrangement joins TRBV19 to TRBJ2-1, with unresolved D. CDR3 length: 18 amino acids. CDR1 is LNHDA, CDR2 SQIVND, per germline (reference sequence). Trimming shortened V by 2 bases and J by 7 bases, and 24 bases separated the two germline ends. Here the CDR3 reads CASSIKVAGLGTVNEQFF. The CDR3 DNA is TGTGCCAGTAGTATAAAGGTTGCCGGGCTAGGTACGGTGAATGAGCAGTTCTTC.

The chain employs TRBV11-3 and TRBJ2-1; D ambiguous. In germline, CDR1 is SGHNT, CDR2 YENEEA. Trimming stripped 8 bases from V and 6 bases from J, with 11 bases between. CDR3 length: 12 residues. Written as DNA, the CDR3 is TGTGCCAGCGGACCAGGCCCCAATGAGCAGTTCTTC. Its protein is CASGPGPNEQFF.

V and J are TRBV6-1 and TRBJ1-1, with unresolved D. The germline V gene has CDR1 MNHNS and CDR2 SASEGT. The CDR3 runs 11 residues. Deletions cut 6 bases from V and 0 bases from J, with 2 bases between. The CDR3 region is CASRMNTEAFF. DNA of the CDR3: TGTGCCAGCAGAATGAACACTGAAGCTTTCTTT.

The chain carries TRBV6-5 and TRBJ2-7; D remains ambiguous. Germline V lookup: CDR1 MNHEY, CDR2 SVGAGI. This CDR3 spans 15 amino acids. V shed 0 bases and J shed 3 bases, with 12 bases lying between them. The CDR3 coding sequence is TGTGCCAGCAGTTACTCGACTTTTGGGGTCTACGAGCAGTACTTC. It specifies CASSYSTFGVYEQYF.

The gene calls are TRBV6-1 and TRBJ1-4, with 10 nucleotides matching TRBD1. The CDR3 runs to 15 residues. Trimming removed 7 bases from V and 6 bases from J; junction bases left unmatched: 8. Germline-derived CDR1 and CDR2 are MNHNS and SASEGT. CDR3 nucleotides: TGTGCCAGCACCCGCTGGGGACAGGGGCATGAAAAACTGTTTTTT. Translation: CASTRWGQGHEKLFF.

The chain has TRBV6-5 and TRBJ2-7; D not certain. V was cut by 0 bases and J by 2 bases, with 11 bases left in between. This CDR3 comprises 15 residues. CDR1 is MNHEY and CDR2 is SVGAGI in the germline V gene. As DNA, the CDR3 is TGTGCCAGCAGTTACTCGACGGGCCCGACCTACGAGCAGTACTTC. Translated, it gives CASSYSTGPTYEQYF.

CDR3 protein: CASSLPPGLAGNSYEQYF. The CDR3 DNA is TGTGCCAGCAGCTTACCGCCGGGACTAGCGGGGAATTCCTACGAGCAGTACTTC. The gene calls are TRBV7-9 and TRBJ2-7; 13 bases map to TRBD2. Germline values: CDR1 SEHNR, CDR2 FQNEAQ (reference sequence). The CDR3 extends over 18 amino acids. V shed 2 bases, J shed 1 base, and the junction held 8 bases outside the gene matches.

The rearrangement links TRBV2 to TRBJ1-5; 10 bases agree with TRBD1. The trim removed 3 bases at V and 4 bases at J, leaving 9 bases unmatched. The V gene's germline CDR1 is SNHLY and CDR2 FYNNEI. The CDR3 contains 17 residues. CDR3 nucleotide sequence: TGTGCCAGCAGTGACCCGGGACAGGGGTTTCGAAATCAGCCCCAGCATTTT. Its protein product is CASSDPGQGFRNQPQHF.

The chain carries TRBV28 and TRBJ1-5; D may be TRBD1 (6 bases). This CDR3 is built from 14 residues. Germline V lookup: CDR1 MDHEN, CDR2 SYDVKM. The germline V and J ends were trimmed by 3 bases and 6 bases, with 12 bases remaining between them. CDR3 in DNA: TGTGCCAGCAGTTTCCGGACAGTGGTTCAGCCCCAGCATTTT. Translated, it gives CASSFRTVVQPQHF.